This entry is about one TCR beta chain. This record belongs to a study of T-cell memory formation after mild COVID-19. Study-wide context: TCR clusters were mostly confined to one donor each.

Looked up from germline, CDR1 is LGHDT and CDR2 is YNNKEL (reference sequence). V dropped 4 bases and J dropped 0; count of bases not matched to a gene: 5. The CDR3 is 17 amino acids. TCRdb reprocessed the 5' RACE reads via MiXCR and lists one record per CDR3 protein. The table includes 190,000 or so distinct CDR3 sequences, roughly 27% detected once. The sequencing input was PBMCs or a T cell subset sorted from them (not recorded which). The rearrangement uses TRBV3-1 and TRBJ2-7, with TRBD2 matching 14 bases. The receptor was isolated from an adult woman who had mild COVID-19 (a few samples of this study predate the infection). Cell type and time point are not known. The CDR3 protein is CASSRPGLAGDSYEQYF. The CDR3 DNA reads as TGTGCCAGCAGCCGCCCGGGACTAGCGGGAGACTCCTACGAGCAGTACTTC.